These 9 T cell receptor beta chains share one sample of origin, sequenced in a study of shared clonotypes between healthy human individuals. The assay was immunoSEQ multiplex PCR, and TCRdb's table has in-frame clones only and misses some. The sample includes about 2.1 million clones, 85% to 95% of them seen just once. It was CD45RO-negative cells, positively selected for CCR7, that made up naive CD8 cells, with terminally differentiated effector memory CD45RA+ cells excluded. Source material: naive CD8+ T cells from PBMCs. The origin of the receptors is a young man in good health. Some clones in this sample may be carry-over from other donors' samples.

This clone appeared a single time. CDR3 in DNA: TGTGCCAGCCGGGACACCCCCTCCTACGAGCAGTACTTC. This gives the protein CASRDTPSYEQYF. The J gene is TRBJ2-7, the V gene TRBV5-4; D possibly corresponds to TRBD1 (6 bases). The CDR3 sequence is 13 residues long. From germline, CDR1 is SGHNT and CDR2 YYREEE (reference sequence). The V end lost 7 bases, the J end lost 0 bases, and 11 bases lay between the germline ends.

The chain combines TRBV13 with TRBJ2-3; tentative D call: TRBD2 (5 bases). The CDR3 has 15 residues. Germline CDR1 reads PRHDT; CDR2 reads FYEKMQ (reference sequence). The V end was cut by 5 bases, the J end by 4 bases, with 16 bases between. The CDR3 DNA follows: TGTGCCAGCAGCCCAGAGGGCAGGATCTCAGATACGCAGTATTTT. It is translated as CASSPEGRISDTQYF.

The chain joins TRBV6-1 to TRBJ2-7; no definite D call. Germline-derived CDR1 and CDR2 are MNHNS and SASEGT. V was pared by 3 bases and J by 3 bases, with 6 bases between. CDR3 length: 12 residues. CDR3 coding DNA: TGTGCCAGCAGTGACTTATACTACGAGCAGTACTTC. It yields the protein CASSDLYYEQYF.

This chain joins TRBV14 and TRBJ2-3; D is undetermined. With 0 bases removed from V and 4 bases from J, the gap between germline ends came to 17 bases. This CDR3 is 17 amino acids long. Germline V gene lookup returns CDR1 SGHDN and CDR2 FVKESK. The CDR3 region is CASSQDRATPNADTQYF. The CDR3 bases are TGTGCCAGCAGCCAAGATCGCGCAACTCCAAACGCAGATACGCAGTATTTT. Together with reference TRBV14 and TRBJ2-3, the CDR3 gives the full variable domain: EAGVTQFPSHSVIEKGQTVTLRCDPISGHDNLYWYRRVMGKEIKFLLHFVKESKQDESGMPNNRFLAERTGGTYSTLKVQPAELEDSGVYFCASSQDRATPNADTQYFGPGTRLTVL.

This clone has a single count. The chain employs TRBV7-9 and TRBJ1-6; the D is unclear. The CDR3 extends over 15 amino acids. With 1 base removed from V and 6 bases from J, the gap between germline ends came to 10 bases. CDR1 is SEHNR and CDR2 is FQNEAQ in the germline V gene (reference sequence). The CDR3 reads CASSLGADFNSPLHF. The CDR3 DNA follows: TGTGCCAGCAGCTTAGGGGCAGACTTTAATTCACCCCTCCACTTT.

The chain joins TRBV27 to TRBJ2-5; 13 bases fit TRBD2. J gave up 2 bases and V 5 bases, and 11 bases lay outside the gene matches. Looked up from germline, CDR1 is MNHEY and CDR2 is SMNVEV (reference sequence). The CDR3 spans 18 residues. CDR3 loop: CASSPLTSGRKYQETQYF. The CDR3 nucleotides read TGTGCCAGCAGTCCGTTGACTAGCGGGAGGAAGTATCAAGAGACCCAGTACTTC.

The rearrangement uses TRBV27 and TRBJ2-7; 8 bases are shared with TRBD2. In germline, CDR1 is MNHEY, CDR2 SMNVEV (reference sequence). The CDR3 contains 16 residues. Trimming took 5 bases from V and 2 from J; bases not matched to a gene: 11. Written as DNA, the CDR3 is TGTGCCAGCAGTGCGACGATAGCGGGAAATACCTACGAGCAGTACTTC. This translates into CASSATIAGNTYEQYF.

The chain combines TRBV5-4 with TRBJ2-1, with TRBD2 matching over 11 bases. Looked up from germline, CDR1 is SGHNT and CDR2 is YYREEE (reference sequence). V was clipped by 4 bases and J by 2 bases; unmatched bases: 2. CDR3 size: 15 residues. CDR3 residues: CASSPTSGTYNEQFF. The DNA for the CDR3 is TGTGCCAGCAGCCCGACTAGCGGGACCTACAATGAGCAGTTCTTC.

The CDR3 bases are TGCAGCGCAGTAGTCTCAAAGAGGTGGAAAAGCTCCTACGAGCAGTACTTC. It codes for CSAVVSKRWKSSYEQYF. This rearrangement joins TRBV29-1 to TRBJ2-7; D gene unclear. CDR1 is SQVTM, CDR2 ANQGSEA, per germline. This CDR3 has 17 residues. V was cut by 7 bases and J by 0 bases, with 25 bases left in between.